Detailed here is one T cell receptor beta chain. This specimen belongs to a study of blood T cell repertoires in COVID-19. Measured with immunoSEQ multiplex PCR; TCRdb has only the in-frame clones, and not every one. Among 60,000 to 85,000 clones, 80% were seen once, and the ten largest hold around a sixth. Germline V gene lookup returns CDR1 SGHTA and CDR2 FQGNSA. V was clipped by 1 base and J by 4 bases, with 13 bases between them. There are 15 residues in the CDR3. The origin of this receptor is a man between 65 and 80 years old who had recovered from COVID-19. V usage is TRBV7-2 and J usage is TRBJ1-2; D is possibly TRBD1 (5 bases). Sequenced: peripheral blood. The CDR3: CASSLGFGDSYGYTF. The CDR3 DNA is TGTGCCAGCAGCTTAGGTTTCGGTGACAGCTATGGCTACACCTTC. Full variable domain (rest looked up from reference TRBV7-2 and TRBJ1-2): GAGVSQSPSNKVTEKGKDVELRCDPISGHTALYWYRQSLGQGLEFLIYFQGNSAPDKSGLPSDRFSAERTGGSVSTLTIQRTQQEDSAVYLCASSLGFGDSYGYTFGSGTRLTVV.